This T cell receptor beta chain emerged from a study of shared clonotypes between healthy human individuals. V shed 2 bases and J shed 4 bases, with 11 bases lying between them. Per the germline V gene, CDR1 is SQVTM and CDR2 is ANQGSEA. The CDR3 covers 13 residues. The data were produced by immunoSEQ multiplex PCR, yet TCRdb's version contains in-frame clones alone and is incomplete. The data hold approximately 2.1 million clones, with 93% observed a single time. The sequence was collected from a man younger than 35 in good health. Some clones in this sample may be carry-over from other donors' samples. The rearrangement uses TRBV29-1 and TRBJ2-5; D call uncertain. The material sequenced was naive CD4+ T cells from PBMCs. Subset given: CD45RA+ positively selected. This CDR3 is CSVERSLGETQYF. The CDR3 DNA reads as TGCAGCGTTGAACGGTCCCTGGGAGAGACCCAGTACTTC.